These 17 T cell receptor beta chains share one sample of origin, sequenced in a study of blood T cell repertoires in COVID-19. Clones were sequenced by immunoSEQ multiplex PCR, and TCRdb holds only the in-frame ones, with some missing. This sample carries about 170,000 clones, 83% of them seen once, and the ten largest clones take about 2.1%. The sequencing input was peripheral blood. All receptors derive from an elderly woman with acute or convalescent COVID-19.

In nucleotides, the CDR3 is TGTGCCACCAGTGGGCCCGCACAGGGCTCCGGAAACACCATATATTTT. Amino acid sequence: CATSGPAQGSGNTIYF. This sequence joins TRBV24-1 and TRBJ1-3, with TRBD1 as a possible D gene (6 bases). V lost 5 bases and J 4 bases, leaving 17 bases between the germline ends. The CDR3 contains 16 residues. From germline, CDR1 is KGHDR and CDR2 SFDVKD.

This clone has just one count. The rearrangement links TRBV18 to TRBJ1-1; D call uncertain. The germline CDR1 and CDR2 sequences are KGHSH and LQKENI. The CDR3 is 15 residues long. V was trimmed by 3 bases and J by 7 bases, leaving 18 bases between them. CDR3 sequence (DNA): TGTGCCAGCTCACCCAACGGTCCACCGGCGGGTGAAGCTTTCTTT. Amino acids: CASSPNGPPAGEAFF. Full variable domain (missing parts from reference TRBV18 and TRBJ1-1): NAGVMQNPRHLVRRRGQEARLRCSPMKGHSHVYWYRQLPEEGLKFMVYLQKENIIDESGMPKERFSAEFPKEGPSILRIQQVVRGDSAAYFCASSPNGPPAGEAFFGQGTRLTVV.

This chain connects TRBV19 to TRBJ2-3; TRBD2 is a possible D gene (6 bases). The CDR3 is made up of 14 amino acids. V was shortened by 6 bases and J by 1 base, with 11 bases between the two germline ends. The germline CDR1 and CDR2 sequences are LNHDA and SQIVND (reference sequence). This CDR3 is CASRAPGGTDTQYF. For the CDR3, the DNA is TGTGCCAGTAGGGCCCCGGGGGGCACAGATACGCAGTATTTT.

The chain couples TRBV5-4 to TRBJ1-3; D is unresolved. Germline V gives CDR1 SGHNT, CDR2 YYREEE (reference sequence). V was shortened by 0 bases and J by 4 bases, with 17 bases between the two germline ends. The CDR3 contains 17 residues. The chain's CDR3 is CASSLDSGVEVGNTIYF. CDR3 nucleotides: TGTGCCAGCAGCTTGGACTCCGGGGTAGAAGTGGGAAACACCATATATTTT.

The chain employs TRBV19 and TRBJ1-3; TRBD1 agrees at 7 bases. This CDR3 is 18 amino acids long. Germline loops: CDR1 LNHDA, CDR2 SQIVND (reference sequence). V lost 6 bases to trimming and J lost 0 bases; unmatched junction nucleotides: 14. Here the CDR3 DNA reads TGTGCCAGTAGCCACAGGGGCCGTCACCCGGACTCTGGAAACACCATATATTTT. Protein: CASSHRGRHPDSGNTIYF.

As concerns this clone: A read error may account for a junction end that differs from germline. The genes are TRBV20-1 and TRBJ2-1, with 8 positions matching TRBD2. CDR1 and CDR2 (germline): DFQATT, SNEGSKA (reference sequence). This CDR3 comprises 10 residues. CDR3 bases: TGCAGTGCTAGGCAAGGACTAGCTCTCTTC. This translates into CSARQGLALF.

The CDR3 bases are TGTGCCACCAGCCCGGGACAGTACAATGAGCAGTTCTTC. Protein: CATSPGQYNEQFF. This chain connects TRBV27 to TRBJ2-1; 7 bases line up with TRBD1. Germline CDR1 MNHEY, CDR2 SMNVEV (reference sequence). V gave up 10 bases and J gave up 4 bases; unmatched junction bases: 7. This CDR3 spans 13 amino acids.

This chain joins TRBV4-3 and TRBJ2-6; 8 bases map to TRBD1. The length of the CDR3 is 17 residues. The germline V gene encodes CDR1 LGHNA and CDR2 YSLEER. V dropped 1 base and J dropped 3; count of bases not matched to a gene: 5. This CDR3 reads CASSQADRADGANVLTF. The DNA for the CDR3 is TGCGCCAGCAGCCAAGCGGACAGGGCAGATGGGGCCAACGTCCTGACTTTC.

V and J are TRBV6-5 and TRBJ1-1, with a tentative D call TRBD1 (6 bases). CDR3 length equals 12 residues. Per the germline V gene, CDR1 is MNHEY and CDR2 is SVGAGI. The V and J ends lost 4 bases and 5 bases respectively, with 8 bases between them. CDR3 sequence reads: CASSSTGTEAFF. CDR3 DNA: TGTGCCAGCAGTTCTACAGGGACTGAAGCTTTCTTT.

The table lists this clone with a few counts. J is TRBJ1-6 and V is TRBV5-1; D is possibly TRBD1 (6 bases). This CDR3 is built from 16 residues. Trimming pared 4 bases from V and 7 bases from J, leaving 18 bases between. From germline, CDR1 is SGHRS and CDR2 YFSETQ. This chain's CDR3 is CASSLIQGTGNSPLHF. In DNA form, the CDR3 reads TGCGCCAGCAGCCTTATCCAGGGGACGGGCAATTCACCCCTCCACTTT.

The chain employs TRBV19 and TRBJ2-7, with D hard to call. CDR1 is LNHDA, CDR2 SQIVND, per germline (reference sequence). Trimming stripped 5 bases from V and 6 bases from J, with 11 bases between. CDR3 size: 12 residues. CDR3 region: CASSGESLEQYF. The DNA of the CDR3 is TGTGCCAGTAGTGGAGAGTCGCTCGAGCAGTACTTC.

A few counts support this clone. DNA of the CDR3: TGTGCCAGCAGTGGACAGGGTATGGTCACTGAAGCTTTCTTT. Translating it yields CASSGQGMVTEAFF. The rearrangement joins TRBV2 to TRBJ1-1; TRBD1 matches at 7 bases. The trim removed 4 bases at V and 4 bases at J, leaving 6 bases unmatched. Germline CDR1 is SNHLY and CDR2 is FYNNEI. The CDR3 has 14 residues.

V and J are TRBV2 and TRBJ2-1; TRBD2 matches 9 bases. The CDR3 length is 15 residues. V lost 2 bases to trimming and J lost 7 bases; unmatched junction nucleotides: 6. Germline V lookup: CDR1 SNHLY, CDR2 FYNNEI. The CDR3 DNA sequence: TGTGCCAGCAGTGAACCAGCGGGGGGTCTGAATGAGCAGTTCTTC. This encodes CASSEPAGGLNEQFF.

This sequence joins TRBV28 and TRBJ1-3; unclear D gene. Germline-derived CDR1 and CDR2 are MDHEN and SYDVKM. This CDR3 region has 14 residues. V was pared by 7 bases and J by 4 bases, with 14 bases between. For the CDR3, the DNA is TGTGCCAGCACCCGGCGCGGGCCAGGAAACACCATATATTTT. Amino acid sequence: CASTRRGPGNTIYF.

This clone occurred once. The chain uses TRBV10-2 and TRBJ1-3; tentative D call: TRBD1 (5 bases). V dropped 0 bases and J dropped 1 base, with 13 bases sitting between them. The CDR3 is made up of 17 amino acids. Per the germline V gene, CDR1 is WSHSY and CDR2 is SAAADI. The CDR3 spells CASSESKGMRSGNTIYF. In DNA form, the CDR3 reads TGCGCCAGCAGTGAGTCCAAGGGGATGAGGTCTGGAAACACCATATATTTT.

This chain links TRBV12-3 or TRBV12-4 with TRBJ2-7, with D tentatively TRBD1 (5 bases). CDR3 length: 13 amino acids. Trimming pared 3 bases from V and 9 bases from J, leaving 15 bases between. DNA of the CDR3: TGTGCCAGCAGTTTCTCCACAGTCACAGGGCAGTACTTC. The encoded protein is CASSFSTVTGQYF.

About this clone: Other DNA sequences within the sample encode an identical CDR3. The genes are TRBV30 and TRBJ2-4; 8 nucleotides agree with TRBD2. CDR3 length: 15 residues. V was pared by 0 bases and J by 8 bases, with 9 bases of the junction left unmatched. Germline V gene lookup returns CDR1 GTSNPN and CDR2 SVGIG (reference sequence). This CDR3 is CAWSVRGGRGDIQYF. The CDR3 nucleotides are TGTGCCTGGAGTGTCCGGGGGGGCCGGGGGGACATTCAGTACTTC.